This entry concerns a single T cell receptor beta chain. Its antigen remains unknown. The entry originates in a study of T cells in Graves' hyperthyroidism and ophthalmopathy. As for the study in general: Blood was drawn when the patient was first diagnosed and still untreated. Study-wide points: Separating ophthalmopathy from stable hyperthyroidism was achieved by a 13 V-J model.

V lost 4 bases, J lost 5 bases, and 15 bases lay in between. Germline CDR1 and CDR2: SGDLS and YYNGEE. This CDR3 spans 15 amino acids. Regions amplified from RNA transcripts were the TCR beta CDR3 regions. First-round RT-PCR with HTBI primers amplified the TCR CDR3 region. TCRdb re-called the multiplex PCR reads with MiXCR, one entry per CDR3 protein. Of some 600,000 distinct CDR3 sequences listed, approximately 15% are singletons. Uncontrolled infections, other autoimmune diseases, pregnancy or lactation led to exclusion of patients. The study based diagnoses on clinical symptoms, serum thyroxine and TRAb, thyroid ultrasound and orbital computed tomography.

V usage is TRBV9 and J usage is TRBJ2-2; TRBD2 is a possible D gene (6 bases). The sequenced sample was blood. This sequence was found in a woman in her twenties or thirties with Graves' hyperthyroidism that later progressed to Graves' ophthalmopathy. CDR3 loop: CASSPRSRETGELFF. The CDR3 DNA reads as TGTGCCAGCAGCCCGAGAAGTCGGGAGACCGGGGAGCTGTTTTTT.